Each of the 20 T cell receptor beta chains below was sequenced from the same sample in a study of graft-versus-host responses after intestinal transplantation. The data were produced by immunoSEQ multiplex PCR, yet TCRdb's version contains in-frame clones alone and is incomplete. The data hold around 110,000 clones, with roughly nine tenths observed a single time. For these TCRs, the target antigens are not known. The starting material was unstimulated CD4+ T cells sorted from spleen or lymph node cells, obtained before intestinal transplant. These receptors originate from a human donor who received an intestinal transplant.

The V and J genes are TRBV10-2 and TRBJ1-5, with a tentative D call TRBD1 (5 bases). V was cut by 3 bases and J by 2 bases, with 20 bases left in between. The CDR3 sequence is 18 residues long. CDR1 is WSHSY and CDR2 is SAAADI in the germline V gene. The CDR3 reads CASSDHRAGGMRNQPQHF. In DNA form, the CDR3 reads TGCGCCAGCAGTGATCATCGGGCTGGGGGGATGCGCAATCAGCCCCAGCATTTT.

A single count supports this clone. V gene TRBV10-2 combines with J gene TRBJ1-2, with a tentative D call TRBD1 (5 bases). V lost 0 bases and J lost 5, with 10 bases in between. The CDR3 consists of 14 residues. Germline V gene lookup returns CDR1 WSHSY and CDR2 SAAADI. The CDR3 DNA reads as TGCGCCAGCAGTGAGTCCACAGGCACATATGGCTACACCTTC. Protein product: CASSESTGTYGYTF.

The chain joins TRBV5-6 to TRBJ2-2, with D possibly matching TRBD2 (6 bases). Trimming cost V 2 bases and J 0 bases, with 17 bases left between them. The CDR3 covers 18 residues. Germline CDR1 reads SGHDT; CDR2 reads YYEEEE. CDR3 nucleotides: TGTGCCAGCAGCTTAGTGTGGGGGAGGAACGCGAACACCGGGGAGCTGTTTTTT. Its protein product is CASSLVWGRNANTGELFF.

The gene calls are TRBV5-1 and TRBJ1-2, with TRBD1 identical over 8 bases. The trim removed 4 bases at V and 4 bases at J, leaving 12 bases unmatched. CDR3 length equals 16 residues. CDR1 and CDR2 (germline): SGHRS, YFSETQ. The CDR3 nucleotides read TGCGCCAGCAGCCAAAACCCGGACAGGGAAGGCTATGGCTACACCTTC. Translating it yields CASSQNPDREGYGYTF.

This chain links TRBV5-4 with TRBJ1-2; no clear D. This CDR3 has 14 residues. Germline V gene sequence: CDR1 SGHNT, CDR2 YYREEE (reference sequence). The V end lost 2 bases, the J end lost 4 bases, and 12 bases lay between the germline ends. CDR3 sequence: CASSLLEASYGYTF. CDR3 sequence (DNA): TGTGCCAGCAGCTTACTGGAAGCTAGCTATGGCTACACCTTC.

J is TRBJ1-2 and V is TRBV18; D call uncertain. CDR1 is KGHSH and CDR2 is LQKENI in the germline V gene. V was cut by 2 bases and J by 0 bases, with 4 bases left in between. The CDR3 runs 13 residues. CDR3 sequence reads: CASSPAANYGYTF. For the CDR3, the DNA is TGTGCCAGCTCACCAGCGGCTAACTATGGCTACACCTTC. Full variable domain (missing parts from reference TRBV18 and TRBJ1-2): NAGVMQNPRHLVRRRGQEARLRCSPMKGHSHVYWYRQLPEEGLKFMVYLQKENIIDESGMPKERFSAEFPKEGPSILRIQQVVRGDSAAYFCASSPAANYGYTFGSGTRLTVV.

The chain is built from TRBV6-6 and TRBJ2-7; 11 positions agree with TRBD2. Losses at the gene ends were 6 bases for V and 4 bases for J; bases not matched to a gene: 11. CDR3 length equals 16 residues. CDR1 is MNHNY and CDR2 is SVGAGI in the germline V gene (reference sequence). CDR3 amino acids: CASRGPTSGRRYEQYF. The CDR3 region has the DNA TGTGCCAGCAGGGGACCCACTAGCGGGAGAAGGTACGAGCAGTACTTC.

DNA of the CDR3: TGTGCCAGCAGCCGCCAGGGGAACACTGAAGCTTTCTTT. This sequence encodes CASSRQGNTEAFF. The chain uses TRBV7-2 and TRBJ1-1; D is perhaps TRBD1 (5 bases). Germline CDR1 is SGHTA and CDR2 is FQGNSA. The CDR3 has 13 amino acids. V was trimmed by 5 bases and J by 1 base, leaving 8 bases between them.

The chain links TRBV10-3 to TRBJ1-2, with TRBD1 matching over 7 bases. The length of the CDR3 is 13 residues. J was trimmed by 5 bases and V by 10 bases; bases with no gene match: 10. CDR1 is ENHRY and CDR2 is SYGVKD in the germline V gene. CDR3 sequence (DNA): TGTGCCACCCGAGTAGGGGGCGGGTATGGCTACACCTTC. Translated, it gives CATRVGGGYGYTF.

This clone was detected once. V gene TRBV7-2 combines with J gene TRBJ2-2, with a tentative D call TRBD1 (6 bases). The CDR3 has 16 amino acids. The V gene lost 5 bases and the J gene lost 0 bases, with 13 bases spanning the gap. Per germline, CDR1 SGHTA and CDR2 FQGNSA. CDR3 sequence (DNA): TGTGCCAGCAGCACGTACGAGGGGGCGAACACCGGGGAGCTGTTTTTT. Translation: CASSTYEGANTGELFF.

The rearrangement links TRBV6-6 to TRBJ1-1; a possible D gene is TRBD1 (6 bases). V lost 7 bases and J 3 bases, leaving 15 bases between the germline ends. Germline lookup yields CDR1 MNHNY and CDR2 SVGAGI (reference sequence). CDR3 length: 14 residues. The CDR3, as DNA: TGTGCCAGCATCAAGCAGGGGAGGGACACTGAAGCTTTCTTT. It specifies CASIKQGRDTEAFF.

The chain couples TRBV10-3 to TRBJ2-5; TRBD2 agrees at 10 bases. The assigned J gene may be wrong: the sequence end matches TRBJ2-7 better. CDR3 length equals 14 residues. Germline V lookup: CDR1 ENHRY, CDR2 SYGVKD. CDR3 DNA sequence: TGTGCCATCAGTGAGGGACTAGCGGTCTACGAGCAGTACTTC. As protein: CAISEGLAVYEQYF.

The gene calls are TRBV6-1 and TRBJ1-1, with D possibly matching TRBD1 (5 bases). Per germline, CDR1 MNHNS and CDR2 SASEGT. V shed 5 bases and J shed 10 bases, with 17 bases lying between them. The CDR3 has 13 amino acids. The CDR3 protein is CASSPKGGVGAFF. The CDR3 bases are TGTGCCAGCAGTCCGAAAGGAGGGGTTGGAGCTTTCTTT.

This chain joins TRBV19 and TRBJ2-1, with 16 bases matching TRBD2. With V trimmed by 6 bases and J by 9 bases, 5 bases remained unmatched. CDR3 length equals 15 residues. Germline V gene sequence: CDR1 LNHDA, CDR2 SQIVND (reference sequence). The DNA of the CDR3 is TGTGCCAGTAGCGGGACTAGCGGGAGGGCTGGTGAGCAGTTCTTC. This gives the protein CASSGTSGRAGEQFF.

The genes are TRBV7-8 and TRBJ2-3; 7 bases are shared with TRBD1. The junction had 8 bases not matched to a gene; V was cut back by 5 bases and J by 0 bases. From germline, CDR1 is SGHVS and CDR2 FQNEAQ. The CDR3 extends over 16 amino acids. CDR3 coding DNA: TGTGCCAGCAGCCGTAGGACAGGATCCAGCACAGATACGCAGTATTTT. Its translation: CASSRRTGSSTDTQYF.

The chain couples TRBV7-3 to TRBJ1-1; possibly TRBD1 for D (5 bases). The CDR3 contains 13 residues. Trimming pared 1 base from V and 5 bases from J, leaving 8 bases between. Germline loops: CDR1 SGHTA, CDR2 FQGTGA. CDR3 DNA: TGTGCCAGCAGCTTAAGGAGGGGAACTGAAGCTTTCTTT. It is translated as CASSLRRGTEAFF.

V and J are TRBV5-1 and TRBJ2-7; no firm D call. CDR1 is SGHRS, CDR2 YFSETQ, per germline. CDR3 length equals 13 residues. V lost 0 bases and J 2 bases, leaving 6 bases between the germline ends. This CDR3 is CASSLVVPYEQYF. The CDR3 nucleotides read TGCGCCAGCAGCTTGGTAGTGCCCTACGAGCAGTACTTC.

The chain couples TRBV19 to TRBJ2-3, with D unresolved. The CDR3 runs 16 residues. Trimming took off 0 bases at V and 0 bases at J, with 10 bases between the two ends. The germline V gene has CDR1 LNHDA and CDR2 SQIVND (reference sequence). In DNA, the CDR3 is TGTGCCAGTAGTATAGAGGGCGCTGGGAGCACAGATACGCAGTATTTT. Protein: CASSIEGAGSTDTQYF.

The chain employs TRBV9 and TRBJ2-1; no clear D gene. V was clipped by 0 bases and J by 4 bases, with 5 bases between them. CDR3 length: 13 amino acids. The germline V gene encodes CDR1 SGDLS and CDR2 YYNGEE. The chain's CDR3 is CASSVERYNEQFF. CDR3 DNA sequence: TGTGCCAGCAGCGTAGAGAGATACAATGAGCAGTTCTTC. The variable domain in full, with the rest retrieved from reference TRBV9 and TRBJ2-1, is DSGVTQTPKHLITATGQRVTLRCSPRSGDLSVYWYQQSLDQGLQFLIQYYNGEERAKGNILERFSAQQFPDLHSELNLSSLELGDSALYFCASSVERYNEQFFGPGTRLTVL.

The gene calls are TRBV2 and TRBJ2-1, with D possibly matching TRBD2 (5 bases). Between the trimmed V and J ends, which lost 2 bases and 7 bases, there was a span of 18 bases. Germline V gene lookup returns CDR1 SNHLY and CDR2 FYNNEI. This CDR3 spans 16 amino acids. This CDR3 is CASSEPLLPGGNEQFF. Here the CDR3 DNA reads TGTGCCAGCAGTGAACCCCTCCTTCCCGGCGGGAATGAGCAGTTCTTC.